Below, 26 T cell receptor beta chains from the same sample are listed, as sequenced in a study of OX40 agonist ivuxolimab in advanced cancers. Repertoires were generated with immunoSEQ multiplex PCR, while TCRdb's copy carries only in-frame clones and drops some. The data contain tens of thousands of clones, 85% to 90% of them singletons. The sample here was CD4+ or CD8+ T cells sorted from blood, taken in a trial of the OX40 agonist ivuxolimab. Receptors originate from an adult with an advanced solid tumor such as melanoma, head and neck, liver or kidney cancer.

The CDR3 DNA follows: TGTGCCAGCAGCTTAGGGACAGGGTCGGCAGATACGCAGTATTTT. This sequence encodes CASSLGTGSADTQYF. The rearrangement links TRBV7-6 to TRBJ2-3; 8 bases map to TRBD1. Germline V gene lookup returns CDR1 SGHVS and CDR2 FNYEAQ. V shed 1 base and J 4 bases; nucleotides not matched to a gene: 4. CDR3 size: 15 residues.

The chain links TRBV25-1 to TRBJ2-5; maybe TRBD1 (6 bases). The CDR3 consists of 14 residues. V lost 4 bases and J lost 4, with 13 bases in between. The germline gives CDR1 MGHDK, CDR2 SYGVNS. CDR3 DNA: TGTGCCAGCAGTGTTCAGGGGCTGGGAGAGACCCAGTACTTC. Protein product: CASSVQGLGETQYF.

The chain carries TRBV11-2 and TRBJ1-4; possible D gene TRBD1, 6 bases. Trimming took 5 bases from V and 3 from J, leaving 13 bases between them. Germline V gene lookup returns CDR1 SGHAT and CDR2 FQNNGV. This CDR3 has 15 residues. The CDR3 sequence is CASSLFGGPNEKLFF. The CDR3 nucleotides are TGTGCCAGCAGCCTCTTCGGGGGGCCTAATGAAAAACTGTTTTTT.

The chain joins TRBV11-2 to TRBJ2-7; D may be TRBD1 (6 bases). Trimming took 4 bases from V and 4 from J, leaving 17 bases between them. Germline values: CDR1 SGHAT, CDR2 FQNNGV. This CDR3 has 15 amino acids. CDR3 sequence reads: CASSSQGLLRYEQYF. The CDR3 DNA is TGTGCCAGCAGCTCCCAGGGGCTCCTTAGGTACGAGCAGTACTTC.

This clone was picked up one time. J is TRBJ1-5 and V is TRBV5-4; D may be TRBD1 (6 bases). The CDR3 runs 15 residues. Germline-derived CDR1 and CDR2 are SGHNT and YYREEE (reference sequence). V lost 0 bases, J lost 3 bases, and 10 bases lay in between. CDR3 in amino acids: CASSLAGDPNQPQHF. Here the CDR3 DNA reads TGTGCCAGCAGCTTGGCAGGGGACCCCAATCAGCCCCAGCATTTT. The whole variable domain, remainder taken from reference TRBV5-4 and TRBJ1-5, is ETGVTQSPTHLIKTRGQQVTLRCSSQSGHNTVSWYQQALGQGPQFIFQYYREEENGRGNFPPRFSGLQFPNYSSELNVNALELDDSALYLCASSLAGDPNQPQHFGDGTRLSIL.

This clone was recorded once. The chain carries TRBV5-1 and TRBJ2-5; 9 nucleotides match TRBD2. This CDR3 spans 17 amino acids. V lost 0 bases, J lost 0 bases, and 6 bases stayed unmatched. CDR1 SGHRS and CDR2 YFSETQ come from the germline V gene. This chain's CDR3 is CASSLAPSGINQETQYF. The CDR3 coding sequence is TGCGCCAGCAGCTTGGCACCTAGCGGGATCAACCAAGAGACCCAGTACTTC. The full variable domain, completed using reference TRBV5-1 and TRBJ2-5, is KAGVTQTPRYLIKTRGQQVTLSCSPISGHRSVSWYQQTPGQGLQFLFEYFSETQRNKGNFPGRFSGRQFSNSRSEMNVSTLELGDSALYLCASSLAPSGINQETQYFGPGTRLLVL.

The chain has TRBV10-3 and TRBJ2-2, with 9 bases identical to TRBD1. The length of the CDR3 is 15 residues. Germline V gene data show CDR1 as ENHRY and CDR2 as SYGVKD. The junction had 2 bases not matched to a gene; V was cut back by 4 bases and J by 2 bases. The CDR3 DNA reads TGTGCCATCAGTGGGGGACAGGGAAACACCGGGGAGCTGTTTTTT. This translates into CAISGGQGNTGELFF.

The chain has TRBV5-6 and TRBJ2-7, with 8 bases fitting TRBD1. Germline loops: CDR1 SGHDT, CDR2 YYEEEE. Trimming removed 0 bases from V and 2 bases from J; junction bases left unmatched: 4. CDR3 length: 15 residues. CDR3 sequence reads: CASSLGQGNPYEQYF. The CDR3 nucleotides are TGTGCCAGCAGCTTGGGACAGGGGAATCCCTACGAGCAGTACTTC.

The sample holds one count of this clone. The rearrangement joins TRBV4-1 to TRBJ2-1, with D hard to call. Germline V gene lookup returns CDR1 MGHRA and CDR2 YSYEKL. The CDR3 loop spans 15 amino acids. Trimming cost V 0 bases and J 1 base, with 7 bases left between them. The DNA of the CDR3 is TGCGCCAGCAGCCAAGATTTGCCATCCTACAATGAGCAGTTCTTC. Its protein is CASSQDLPSYNEQFF.

The J gene is TRBJ2-5, the V gene TRBV28, with a possible D match to TRBD2 (6 bases). Trimming stripped 7 bases from V and 7 bases from J, with 13 bases between. This CDR3 comprises 12 residues. CDR1 and CDR2 (germline): MDHEN, SYDVKM. CDR3 sequence (DNA): TGTGCCAGCACTTCCCCCGGGGGGACCCAGTACTTC. Amino acids: CASTSPGGTQYF.

This clone has a single count. The V gene is TRBV7-2, the J gene TRBJ1-6; possibly TRBD1 for D (6 bases). Germline V gene lookup returns CDR1 SGHTA and CDR2 FQGNSA. Trimming stripped 2 bases from V and 9 bases from J, with 14 bases between. CDR3 length: 15 residues. In DNA form, the CDR3 reads TGTGCCAGCAGCTTATCGGCAGGGGATTTTTCACCCCTCCACTTT. As protein: CASSLSAGDFSPLHF.

The V and J genes are TRBV5-1 and TRBJ2-3, with 9 positions matching TRBD1. V was clipped by 4 bases and J by 2 bases; unmatched bases: 5. CDR1 is SGHRS and CDR2 is YFSETQ in the germline V gene. This CDR3 has 15 amino acids. The CDR3 here is CASSRGQGYTDTQYF. The CDR3 DNA is TGCGCCAGCAGCCGGGGACAGGGCTACACAGATACGCAGTATTTT.

This clone was detected once. The chain joins TRBV27 to TRBJ2-2; D is possibly TRBD1 or TRBD2 (6 bases each). Per the germline V gene, CDR1 is MNHEY and CDR2 is SMNVEV (reference sequence). The CDR3 contains 16 residues. With 6 bases removed from V and 7 bases from J, the gap between germline ends came to 21 bases. CDR3: CASRSMIWGAGGELFF. The CDR3 DNA is TGTGCCAGCAGGTCCATGATTTGGGGGGCGGGCGGGGAGCTGTTTTTT.

J is TRBJ2-3 and V is TRBV6-1, with 11 bases that match TRBD2. V lost 3 bases and J lost 6; bases outside the gene matches: 8. Germline V gene sequence: CDR1 MNHNS, CDR2 SASEGT. The CDR3 loop spans 16 amino acids. DNA for the CDR3: TGTGCCAGCAGTGAGGTAGCGGGGGGGGCGGGTGATACGCAGTATTTT. Its protein is CASSEVAGGAGDTQYF.

This chain joins TRBV5-1 and TRBJ1-2; 11 bases are a match to TRBD1. The CDR3 totals 16 residues. Germline V gene sequence: CDR1 SGHRS, CDR2 YFSETQ. The V gene end was trimmed by 0 bases and the J gene end by 7 bases; junction bases not matched to a gene: 8. The CDR3 coding sequence is TGCGCCAGCAGCTTGGTAGGGACAGGGGGTTACAGTGGCTACACCTTC. Translating it yields CASSLVGTGGYSGYTF.

This rearrangement joins TRBV2 to TRBJ2-7; TRBD1 or TRBD2 may be the D gene (5 bases each). The CDR3 runs 16 residues. Germline V gives CDR1 SNHLY, CDR2 FYNNEI. V was cut by 6 bases and J by 4 bases, with 22 bases left in between. CDR3 bases: TGTGCCAGCAGCGACTCGACCGGGGCTACCCTTTACGAGCAGTACTTC. The encoded protein is CASSDSTGATLYEQYF.

The chain combines TRBV7-2 with TRBJ1-2; D might be TRBD1 (6 bases). Germline loops: CDR1 SGHTA, CDR2 FQGNSA. V was cut by 1 base and J by 7 bases, with 10 bases left in between. The CDR3 contains 13 residues. The CDR3 protein is CASSLVAQGGYTF. DNA for the CDR3: TGTGCCAGCAGCTTAGTCGCACAGGGTGGCTACACCTTC.

In its sample, this clone was seen a few times. The J gene is TRBJ2-6, the V gene TRBV18; tentatively, D is TRBD1 or TRBD2 (6 bases each). Trimming shortened V by 2 bases and J by 2 bases, and 19 bases separated the two germline ends. The CDR3 loop spans 19 amino acids. Germline assignment: CDR1 KGHSH and CDR2 LQKENI. In DNA form, the CDR3 reads TGTGCCAGCTCACCATCCGGGGGCGCTTATACTGCTGGGGCCAACGTCCTGACTTTC. Protein: CASSPSGGAYTAGANVLTF.

V and J are TRBV7-9 and TRBJ2-3; no clear D. From germline, CDR1 is SEHNR and CDR2 FQNEAQ (reference sequence). This CDR3 is 14 amino acids long. Trimming removed 4 bases at V and 0 bases at J, with 8 bases between. The CDR3 coding sequence is TGTGCCAGCAGCTCAGGATGGAGCACAGATACGCAGTATTTT. Its translation is CASSSGWSTDTQYF.

The chain employs TRBV10-3 and TRBJ1-2; D may be TRBD1 (6 bases). Germline-derived CDR1 and CDR2 are ENHRY and SYGVKD. Trimming removed 10 bases from V and 0 bases from J, with 12 bases in between. This CDR3 spans 13 amino acids. The CDR3 is CATQGIANYGYTF. CDR3 coding DNA: TGTGCCACCCAGGGGATCGCTAACTATGGCTACACCTTC.

The rearrangement joins TRBV28 to TRBJ2-5; TRBD2 is a possible D gene (6 bases). Germline CDR1 MDHEN, CDR2 SYDVKM. The CDR3 sequence is 14 residues long. Trimming took 3 bases from V and 5 from J, leaving 13 bases between them. The chain's CDR3 is CASSLASDFETQYF. The CDR3, as DNA: TGTGCCAGCAGTTTGGCTAGCGATTTTGAGACCCAGTACTTC.

The V gene is TRBV6-1, the J gene TRBJ2-3, with D uncertain. Trimming removed 1 base from V and 0 bases from J, with 8 bases in between. This CDR3 is 15 amino acids long. The V gene's germline CDR1 is MNHNS and CDR2 SASEGT. The CDR3: CASSEGEPSTDTQYF. As DNA, the CDR3 is TGTGCCAGCAGTGAAGGAGAGCCTAGCACAGATACGCAGTATTTT.

The chain recombines TRBV27 with TRBJ1-3, with a weak D call TRBD1 (5 bases). CDR1 and CDR2 (germline): MNHEY, SMNVEV (reference sequence). Between the trimmed V and J ends, which lost 6 bases and 5 bases, there was a span of 11 bases. The CDR3 is 13 residues long. The CDR3: CASRGAGRNTIYF. The CDR3 region has the DNA TGTGCCAGCAGGGGTGCAGGGAGAAACACCATATATTTT.

The CDR3 nucleotides read TGTGCCAGCAGCTCCCAACTAGCGGGGGCTACAGATACGCAGTATTTT. Translating it yields CASSSQLAGATDTQYF. The rearrangement uses TRBV11-1 and TRBJ2-3; 11 positions agree with TRBD2. CDR1 SGHAT and CDR2 FQDESV come from the germline V gene (reference sequence). The CDR3 totals 16 residues. V trimming: 4 bases; J trimming: 3 bases; junction bases outside the gene matches: 6.

CDR3 sequence reads: CASSPSGTGLEKLFF. DNA for the CDR3: TGTGCCAGCAGCCCAAGCGGGACAGGGCTTGAAAAACTGTTTTTT. The rearrangement uses TRBV4-2 and TRBJ1-4; TRBD1 matches 9 bases. The CDR3 length is 15 residues. Trimming at V came to 4 bases and at J to 7 bases, leaving 7 bases not matched to a gene. Germline V gives CDR1 LGHNA, CDR2 YNFKEQ.

The rearrangement joins TRBV18 to TRBJ2-5; 7 bases match TRBD1. Trimming cost V 5 bases and J 4 bases; bases outside gene matches: 13. The CDR3 extends over 16 amino acids. Germline CDR1 reads KGHSH; CDR2 reads LQKENI. The CDR3 nucleotides are TGTGCCAGCTCAGCTTCCTTGACAGGGTTTCGAGAGACCCAGTACTTC. Translated: CASSASLTGFRETQYF.